The 21 T cell receptor beta chains presented below share a single source sample, sequenced in a study of blood T cell repertoires in COVID-19 (dated by TCRdb to 2020 to 2022). Library construction relied on the immunoSEQ multiplex PCR assay. TCRdb took over this immuneACCESS table, retaining in-frame rearrangements with V and J assigned. Such tables are incomplete; in checked studies, under half of the missing clones stem from an unresolved V gene, and the remainder is unexplained. The sample table shows about 140,000 clones, and 65% to 90% are seen once. The ten largest clones represent roughly 2.9% of the sample. The specimen was peripheral blood. These receptors were taken from a man aged 50-60 years with acute or convalescent COVID-19.

The chain carries TRBV5-4 and TRBJ2-1, with 11 positions matching TRBD1. After removal of 2 bases from V and 8 bases from J, the junction contained 9 bases not matched to a gene. The germline CDR1 and CDR2 sequences are SGHNT and YYREEE (reference sequence). This CDR3 is 16 amino acids long. CDR3 protein: CASSLGPDRGRHEQFF. CDR3 DNA sequence: TGTGCCAGCAGCTTAGGCCCGGACAGGGGGCGTCATGAGCAGTTCTTC.

The gene calls are TRBV5-8 and TRBJ1-2; 7 bases fit TRBD1. From germline, CDR1 is SGHTS and CDR2 YDEGEE. The V segment lost 4 bases and the J segment 8 bases; nucleotides outside the gene matches: 8. The CDR3 extends over 13 amino acids. The CDR3 bases are TGTGCCAGCAGCCCACAGGGGCGTAGCGGCTACACCTTC. This encodes CASSPQGRSGYTF.

The chain combines TRBV7-8 with TRBJ2-7; TRBD2 matches at 9 bases. The CDR3 extends over 17 amino acids. V lost 6 bases and J lost 1; bases outside the gene matches: 13. From germline, CDR1 is SGHVS and CDR2 FQNEAQ. Written as DNA, the CDR3 is TGTGCCAGCAGGACCTTCGAGAGTAGCGGGGGATCCTACGAGCAGTACTTC. It codes for CASRTFESSGGSYEQYF.

The chain recombines TRBV11-2 with TRBJ1-6, with D tentatively TRBD1 (5 bases). Germline V gene data show CDR1 as SGHAT and CDR2 as FQNNGV. The CDR3 is made up of 15 amino acids. V was trimmed by 7 bases and J by 9 bases, leaving 19 bases between them. CDR3 DNA sequence: TGTGCCAGCAACATGGGACTCCTGTCGGGTTCACCCCTCCACTTT. This codes for CASNMGLLSGSPLHF. The whole variable domain, remainder taken from reference TRBV11-2 and TRBJ1-6, is EAGVAQSPRYKIIEKRQSVAFWCNPISGHATLYWYQQILGQGPKLLIQFQNNGVVDDSQLPKDRFSAERLKGVDSTLKIQPAKLEDSAVYLCASNMGLLSGSPLHFGNGTRLTVT.

J is TRBJ2-1 and V is TRBV2; tentative D call: TRBD2 (6 bases). CDR1 SNHLY and CDR2 FYNNEI come from the germline V gene. This CDR3 has 14 amino acids. V was clipped by 0 bases and J by 14 bases, with 17 bases between them. CDR3 loop: CASSEALGGAPEFF. The CDR3, as DNA: TGTGCCAGCAGTGAAGCGCTTGGCGGGGCCCCTGAGTTCTTC.

This clone was seen more than once but under ten times. The chain's CDR3 is CSGLAAYEQYF. CDR3 coding DNA: TGCAGTGGACTAGCGGCGTACGAGCAGTACTTC. The chain links TRBV20-1 to TRBJ2-7; TRBD2 matches at 9 bases. The V and J ends lost 7 bases and 4 bases, in that order; junction bases with no gene match: 2. Germline V gene lookup returns CDR1 DFQATT and CDR2 SNEGSKA (reference sequence). This CDR3 has 11 residues.

The chain has TRBV18 and TRBJ1-1, with 7 bases fitting TRBD1. Looked up from germline, CDR1 is KGHSH and CDR2 is LQKENI. The CDR3 extends over 15 amino acids. V gave up 1 base and J gave up 6 bases; unmatched junction bases: 8. The CDR3 DNA sequence: TGTGCCAGCTCACCACTGGTCACAGGGGTAGCTGAAGCTTTCTTT. Its translation is CASSPLVTGVAEAFF.

V and J are TRBV9 and TRBJ1-5; the D is unclear. The V and J ends lost 2 bases and 3 bases respectively, with 12 bases between them. CDR3 length: 15 amino acids. Germline V CDR1 and CDR2: SGDLS, YYNGEE. In nucleotides, the CDR3 is TGTGCCAGCAGCGTTGACATCTCTTTCAATCAGCCCCAGCATTTT. Protein product: CASSVDISFNQPQHF.

In its sample, this clone was seen a few times. The chain uses TRBV11-2 and TRBJ1-4, with a tentative D call TRBD1 (6 bases). Trimming stripped 5 bases from V and 6 bases from J, with 16 bases between. Germline V lookup: CDR1 SGHAT, CDR2 FQNNGV. The CDR3 length is 15 residues. The CDR3 coding sequence is TGTGCCAGCAGCGTTGCGGGGGGCTTCGATGAAAAACTGTTTTTT. This sequence encodes CASSVAGGFDEKLFF.

This chain uses TRBV19 with TRBJ1-2; TRBD1 matches 7 bases. The CDR3 contains 13 residues. V lost 6 bases, J lost 4 bases, and 5 bases stayed unmatched. Germline V gives CDR1 LNHDA, CDR2 SQIVND (reference sequence). The CDR3 sequence: CASREGAGYGYTF. CDR3 DNA sequence: TGTGCCAGTAGGGAGGGGGCTGGCTATGGCTACACCTTC.

The chain has TRBV7-8 and TRBJ2-7; the D gene is possibly TRBD2 (5 bases). The CDR3 is 15 amino acids. CDR1 and CDR2 (germline): SGHVS, FQNEAQ. The V gene lost 0 bases and the J gene lost 4 bases, with 13 bases spanning the gap. The DNA for the CDR3 is TGTGCCAGCAGCTTAGCCGGCGGGTCCCTTTACGAGCAGTACTTC. This sequence encodes CASSLAGGSLYEQYF. The full variable domain, in which reference TRBV7-8 and TRBJ2-7 provide the parts outside the CDR3, is GAGVSQSPRYKVAKRGQDVALRCDPISGHVSLFWYQQALGQGPEFLTYFQNEAQLDKSGLPSDRFFAERPEGSVSTLKIQRTQQEDSAVYLCASSLAGGSLYEQYFGPGTRLTVT.

The chain employs TRBV6-2 or TRBV6-3 and TRBJ1-5; TRBD1 might be the D (5 bases). V dropped 6 bases and J dropped 9 bases, with 15 bases sitting between them. Per germline, CDR1 MNHEY and CDR2 SVGEGT. This CDR3 region has 13 residues. The CDR3 loop reads CASSVDSERPQHF. CDR3 in DNA: TGTGCCAGCAGCGTCGACAGCGAGAGGCCCCAGCATTTT.

The V gene is TRBV11-3, the J gene TRBJ1-1; no definite D call. The CDR3 has 13 residues. The germline gives CDR1 SGHNT, CDR2 YENEEA. The germline V and J ends were trimmed by 1 base and 1 base, with 4 bases remaining between them. CDR3 DNA: TGTGCCAGCAGCTTAGTGCGGAACACTGAAGCTTTCTTT. It yields the protein CASSLVRNTEAFF.

V and J are TRBV7-3 and TRBJ2-3, with 7 nucleotides matching TRBD1. Looked up from germline, CDR1 is SGHTA and CDR2 is FQGTGA. This CDR3 spans 14 amino acids. Trimming at V came to 2 bases and at J to 6 bases, leaving 5 bases not matched to a gene. The CDR3 reads CASSLEGAYDTQYF. DNA of the CDR3: TGTGCCAGCAGCTTAGAGGGGGCCTATGATACGCAGTATTTT.

This clone was seen a single time. This chain's CDR3 is CASSLTGTRPYEQYF. CDR3 bases: TGTGCCAGCAGCTTGACCGGGACTAGACCCTACGAGCAGTACTTC. This rearrangement joins TRBV9 to TRBJ2-7; 8 positions match TRBD2. V trimming: 4 bases; J trimming: 2 bases; junction bases outside the gene matches: 8. The CDR3 spans 15 residues. Per germline, CDR1 SGDLS and CDR2 YYNGEE.

This clone was observed a single time. V usage is TRBV30 and J usage is TRBJ1-3; D not resolved. The CDR3 covers 14 residues. Germline-derived CDR1 and CDR2 are GTSNPN and SVGIG (reference sequence). The V gene lost 0 bases and the J gene lost 0 bases, with 6 bases spanning the gap. This chain's CDR3 is CAWSVPNSGNTIYF. In DNA form, the CDR3 reads TGTGCCTGGAGTGTACCTAACTCTGGAAACACCATATATTTT.

The chain is built from TRBV13 and TRBJ2-7, with a weak D call TRBD1 (7 bases). This CDR3 spans 14 amino acids. The germline V and J ends were trimmed by 5 bases and 4 bases, with 15 bases remaining between them. Germline V gene lookup returns CDR1 PRHDT and CDR2 FYEKMQ (reference sequence). CDR3 in amino acids: CASSLRDRRYEQYF. CDR3 nucleotides: TGTGCCAGCAGCCTGCGGGACAGACGATACGAGCAGTACTTC.

A few counts support this clone. This chain uses TRBV7-6 with TRBJ1-4, with 8 bases that match TRBD1. Trimming took 1 base from V and 4 from J; bases not matched to a gene: 2. This CDR3 region has 15 residues. The germline V gene has CDR1 SGHVS and CDR2 FNYEAQ. The CDR3 sequence is CASSLGGQGNEKLFF. In DNA, the CDR3 is TGTGCCAGCAGCTTAGGAGGACAGGGTAATGAAAAACTGTTTTTT. The entire variable domain, with the rest obtained from reference TRBV7-6 and TRBJ1-4, is as follows: GAGVSQSPRYKVTKRGQDVALRCDPISGHVSLYWYRQALGQGPEFLTYFNYEAQQDKSGLPNDRFSAERPEGSISTLTIQRTEQRDSAMYRCASSLGGQGNEKLFFGSGTQLSVL.

In nucleotides, the CDR3 is TGTGCCACCAGTGATGCCCGGGGGAATGTTCTCGATCAGCCCCAGCATTTT. Translating gives CATSDARGNVLDQPQHF. The gene calls are TRBV24-1 and TRBJ1-5; D possibly corresponds to TRBD1 (5 bases). Trimming took 3 bases from V and 5 from J, leaving 19 bases between them. CDR1 is KGHDR and CDR2 is SFDVKD in the germline V gene. The length of the CDR3 is 17 residues.

The chain is built from TRBV7-8 and TRBJ2-5; TRBD2 aligns across 11 bases. The V segment lost 5 bases and the J segment 4 bases; nucleotides outside the gene matches: 3. Looked up from germline, CDR1 is SGHVS and CDR2 is FQNEAQ. CDR3 length: 14 amino acids. CDR3 DNA sequence: TGTGCCAGCAGCCAGGGGACTAGCGGAGAGACCCAGTACTTC. Its translation: CASSQGTSGETQYF.

The rearrangement joins TRBV20-1 to TRBJ1-2, with a tentative D call TRBD1 (6 bases). The CDR3 consists of 13 residues. The V gene's germline CDR1 is DFQATT and CDR2 SNEGSKA (reference sequence). The V gene lost 3 bases and the J gene lost 4 bases, with 12 bases spanning the gap. CDR3 DNA sequence: TGCAGTGCTAGTTCGGGGGGCAGCTATGGCTACACCTTC. Protein product: CSASSGGSYGYTF.